These T cell receptor beta chains were read from a single sample in a study of cytomegalovirus exposure and HLA in healthy donors. TCRdb's table, derived via immunoSEQ multiplex PCR, lists solely in-frame clones and lacks some. The data contain about 94,000 clones, about 80% of them singletons. The specimen was PBMCs. The origin of the receptors is a human donor in good health. Both conserved end residues are part of each CDR3. D genes are given only for firm matches. Clone size is shown for a subset of rows, as once, few, many or a class of expanded clone.

>TRBJ1-2|TRBV4-1|TRBD1|.
TGCGCCAGCAGCCTACCCCGGGACAGGGTCTATGGCTACACCTTC
CASSLPRDRVYGYTF
>TRBJ1-5|TRBV19|TRBD1|.
TGTGCCAGTAACGGACAGGGTTCCAATCAGCCCCAGCATTTT
CASNGQGSNQPQHF
>TRBJ1-6|TRBV29-1|.|.
TGCAGCGTCGGGGACATTGGGGGATCACCCCTCCACTTT
CSVGDIGGSPLHF
>TRBJ2-2|TRBV11-3|TRBD2|once
TGTGCCAGCAGCTCGGGACTAGCGGGACAGAACACCGGGGAGCTGTTTTTT
CASSSGLAGQNTGELFF
>TRBJ2-5|TRBV7-6|.|.
TGTGCCAGCAGCCCCAGGTGGGACTTCGACCAAGAGACCCAGTACTTC
CASSPRWDFDQETQYF
>TRBJ2-5|TRBV7-9|.|.
TGTGCCAGCAGCTTAGCGATGAGGGAACAAGAGACCCAGTACTTC
CASSLAMREQETQYF
>TRBJ2-7|TRBV5-6|.|.
TGTGCCAGCAGCTTGTTGGACAGATCCTACGAGCAGTACTTC
CASSLLDRSYEQYF
>TRBJ2-7|TRBV5-1|TRBD1|.
TGCGCCAGCAGCTTGGGGGGGACAGGGGGAAACGAGCAGTACTTC
CASSLGGTGGNEQYF
>TRBJ1-1|TRBV5-1|TRBD1|few
TGCGCCAGCAACAGACAGGGGGACACTGAAGCTTTCTTT
CASNRQGDTEAFF
>TRBJ1-1|TRBV5-1|.|.
TGCGCCAGCAGCTTGTCATGGGGGGTTGATGAAGCTTTCTTT
CASSLSWGVDEAFF
>TRBJ2-5|TRBV6-5|TRBD1|.
TGTGCCAGCAGTTCGATACAGGGGGCTAACCAAGAGACCCAGTACTTC
CASSSIQGANQETQYF
>TRBJ2-7|TRBV9|.|.
TGTGCCAGCAGCGTTACGGGGACCTACGAGCAGTACTTC
CASSVTGTYEQYF
>TRBJ2-3|TRBV7-2|TRBD1|few
TGTGCCAGCAGCCCCCAGGGGGTCCCTACGCAGTATTTT
CASSPQGVPTQYF
>TRBJ2-7|TRBV10-3|.|.
TGTGCCATCAGTGAGTCTGTCTCTCCTACCTACGAGCAGTACTTC
CAISESVSPTYEQYF
>TRBJ2-2|TRBV6-4|TRBD1|.
TGTGCCAGCAGTGACGGGACAGGGGACACCGGGGAGCTGTTTTTT
CASSDGTGDTGELFF
>TRBJ1-2|TRBV28|TRBD1|.
TGTGCCAGCAGTTTGGTTGTCCCAGGGGGCTATGGCTACACCTTC
CASSLVVPGGYGYTF
>TRBJ1-1|TRBV28|.|.
TGTGCCAGCAGTTTTAGAAGTGCGAACACTGAAGCTTTCTTT
CASSFRSANTEAFF
>TRBJ2-7|TRBV7-9|.|.
TGTGCCAGCAGGTCCCCCGGCAGCGTCGAGCAGTACTTC
CASRSPGSVEQYF